One and the same sample provided the 27 T cell receptor beta chains below, sequenced in a study of shared clonotypes between healthy human individuals. The repertoire was sequenced with immunoSEQ multiplex PCR; TCRdb's copy has only in-frame clones and lacks some. The repertoire includes some 2,000,000 clones, 85% to 95% of them detected once, and roughly 0.13% sits in the top ten. Material for sequencing was naive CD4+ T cells sorted from blood. Subset given: CD45RA+ positively selected. The origin of the receptors is a man aged 18 to 29 in good health.

V gene TRBV10-3 combines with J gene TRBJ1-4; 8 nucleotides align to TRBD1. Germline V CDR1 and CDR2: ENHRY, SYGVKD. The CDR3 extends over 13 amino acids. Trimming cost V 11 bases and J 7 bases; bases outside gene matches: 9. The CDR3 here is CAAGGTGGEKLFF. The DNA for the CDR3 is TGTGCCGCAGGGGGCACAGGGGGTGAAAAACTGTTTTTT.

With regard to this clone: Other DNA sequences within the sample encode an identical CDR3. The J gene is TRBJ2-1, the V gene TRBV5-1; D is perhaps TRBD2 (5 bases). The V gene's germline CDR1 is SGHRS and CDR2 YFSETQ. The CDR3 is 16 residues long. Trimming took off 0 bases at V and 0 bases at J, with 10 bases between the two ends. CDR3 protein: CASSLVVGSSYNEQFF. CDR3 bases: TGCGCCAGCAGCTTGGTAGTGGGGAGCTCCTACAATGAGCAGTTCTTC.

J is TRBJ1-5 and V is TRBV28; D may be TRBD1 (5 bases). Germline CDR1 MDHEN, CDR2 SYDVKM. The CDR3 consists of 15 residues. V was clipped by 7 bases and J by 0 bases, with 13 bases between them. CDR3 DNA: TGTGCCAGCAAGGGGAGACGAAGTAGCAATCAGCCCCAGCATTTT. This translates into CASKGRRSSNQPQHF.

This clone was detected only once. The chain uses TRBV27 and TRBJ1-4; no clear D. The CDR3 loop spans 16 amino acids. The germline CDR1 and CDR2 sequences are MNHEY and SMNVEV (reference sequence). The germline V and J ends were trimmed by 0 bases and 1 base, with 9 bases remaining between them. The CDR3 DNA is TGTGCCAGCAGTTTATCGCGGGTCATAACTAATGAAAAACTGTTTTTT. Protein sequence: CASSLSRVITNEKLFF.

V usage is TRBV19 and J usage is TRBJ2-2, with 10 bases that match TRBD2. Trimming cost V 4 bases and J 3 bases; bases outside gene matches: 8. The CDR3 sequence is 17 residues long. Germline V lookup: CDR1 LNHDA, CDR2 SQIVND (reference sequence). The CDR3 loop is CASSNPTSGSYTGELFF. The CDR3 DNA sequence: TGTGCCAGTAGTAATCCGACTAGCGGGTCCTACACCGGGGAGCTGTTTTTT.

This clone was picked up one time. This chain connects TRBV11-2 to TRBJ2-7; 8 bases fit TRBD1. The germline V gene encodes CDR1 SGHAT and CDR2 FQNNGV. The CDR3 covers 16 residues. The V segment lost 4 bases and the J segment 4 bases; nucleotides outside the gene matches: 12. The CDR3 nucleotides are TGTGCCAGCAGCTACAATGCAGGGGGCGTAATTTACGAGCAGTACTTC. This translates into CASSYNAGGVIYEQYF.

The chain employs TRBV6-1 and TRBJ1-2; 10 nucleotides line up with TRBD1. The ends lost 6 bases at V and 7 bases at J; junction bases unmatched: 8. CDR3 length: 14 amino acids. CDR1 MNHNS and CDR2 SASEGT come from the germline V gene. The CDR3 here is CASSSGTGASGYTF. The CDR3, as DNA: TGTGCCAGCAGCTCCGGGACAGGGGCGAGTGGCTACACCTTC.

This clone was recorded only once. The rearrangement uses TRBV7-2 and TRBJ2-4; D tentatively reads TRBD1 or TRBD2 (5 bases each). The length of the CDR3 is 16 residues. Trimming shortened V by 2 bases and J by 4 bases, and 15 bases separated the two germline ends. Germline V CDR1 and CDR2: SGHTA, FQGNSA. CDR3 residues: CASSLSGSAGKNIQYF. In DNA, the CDR3 is TGTGCCAGCAGCTTATCAGGTAGCGCAGGGAAAAACATTCAGTACTTC.

The chain links TRBV6-5 to TRBJ1-5; D gene uncertain. Looked up from germline, CDR1 is MNHEY and CDR2 is SVGAGI. V was trimmed by 3 bases and J by 4 bases, leaving 7 bases between them. The CDR3 has 13 residues. The CDR3 sequence: CASSYTENQPQHF. The CDR3 DNA reads as TGTGCCAGCAGTTATACCGAGAATCAGCCCCAGCATTTT.

The chain combines TRBV28 with TRBJ1-1; D may be TRBD1 (6 bases). The V end was cut by 5 bases, the J end by 5 bases, with 9 bases between. The CDR3 loop spans 12 amino acids. Germline CDR1 reads MDHEN; CDR2 reads SYDVKM. CDR3 region: CASSQGGTEAFF. The CDR3 DNA is TGTGCCAGCAGTCAAGGGGGGACTGAAGCTTTCTTT.

V is TRBV28 and J is TRBJ2-1, with D possibly TRBD2 on 6 matching bases. V lost 5 bases and J 0 bases, leaving 20 bases between the germline ends. The CDR3 is 18 residues long. Germline CDR1 MDHEN, CDR2 SYDVKM. The CDR3 is CASSPWGGDSISYNEQFF. In DNA, the CDR3 is TGTGCCAGCAGTCCGTGGGGCGGGGATTCTATCTCCTACAATGAGCAGTTCTTC.

The CDR3 protein is CASKISGGPLGSQYF. In DNA form, the CDR3 reads TGTGCCAGCAAAATTAGCGGGGGGCCCCTGGGGTCGCAGTATTTT. The J gene is TRBJ2-3, the V gene TRBV6-1, with 10 bases identical to TRBD2. After removal of 7 bases from V and 10 bases from J, the junction contained 14 bases not matched to a gene. The CDR3 contains 15 residues. Germline CDR1 reads MNHNS; CDR2 reads SASEGT.

The chain carries TRBV7-9 and TRBJ2-1, with 11 nucleotides matching TRBD1. Germline V CDR1 and CDR2: SEHNR, FQNEAQ (reference sequence). The CDR3 loop spans 14 amino acids. The ends lost 7 bases at V and 7 bases at J; junction bases unmatched: 6. CDR3 sequence reads: CASTRWDRGNEQFF. CDR3 in DNA: TGTGCCAGCACCCGGTGGGACAGGGGGAATGAGCAGTTCTTC.

In regard to this clone: This sample includes further DNA sequences coding for the same CDR3. The V and J genes are TRBV11-3 and TRBJ2-7; D gene unclear. CDR1 and CDR2 from the germline V gene are SGHNT and YENEEA. The CDR3 totals 14 residues. Trimming stripped 3 bases from V and 0 bases from J, with 9 bases between. CDR3 amino acids: CASSLGQSSYEQYF. CDR3 DNA sequence: TGTGCCAGCAGCTTGGGCCAGAGCTCCTACGAGCAGTACTTC.

The chain employs TRBV10-2 and TRBJ2-7; the D is unclear. Germline lookup yields CDR1 WSHSY and CDR2 SAAADI. The V end was cut by 10 bases, the J end by 0 bases, with 16 bases between. This CDR3 is 14 amino acids long. CDR3 nucleotide sequence: TGCGCCACCCTACTACTCTCGAACTCCTACGAGCAGTACTTC. Translation: CATLLLSNSYEQYF.

The chain links TRBV11-2 to TRBJ1-5; tentative D call: TRBD1 (5 bases). The germline V gene encodes CDR1 SGHAT and CDR2 FQNNGV. The CDR3 extends over 15 amino acids. Trimming left V 5 bases short and J 0 bases short, with 11 bases between. The CDR3 loop reads CASSQGLSSNQPQHF. In DNA, the CDR3 is TGTGCCAGCAGCCAGGGACTGAGTAGCAATCAGCCCCAGCATTTT.

This clone was counted once. The chain recombines TRBV19 with TRBJ2-1; 9 bases align to TRBD1. The germline gives CDR1 LNHDA, CDR2 SQIVND (reference sequence). This CDR3 has 16 amino acids. Germline trimming cut 5 bases from V and 7 bases from J; bases unmatched to any gene: 12. CDR3 bases: TGTGCCAGTAGTGCCACACCGGGACAGGGTAGGAATGAGCAGTTCTTC. Encoded protein: CASSATPGQGRNEQFF. The entire variable domain, with the rest obtained from reference TRBV19 and TRBJ2-1, is as follows: DGGITQSPKYLFRKEGQNVTLSCEQNLNHDAMYWYRQDPGQGLRLIYYSQIVNDFQKGDIAEGYSVSREKKESFPLTVTSAQKNPTAFYLCASSATPGQGRNEQFFGPGTRLTVL.

In its sample, this clone was seen once. The V call is TRBV5-8, the J call TRBJ2-5; D might be TRBD2 (5 bases). CDR3 length equals 14 residues. Trimming removed 4 bases at V and 7 bases at J, with 17 bases between. Germline loops: CDR1 SGHTS, CDR2 YDEGEE. This chain's CDR3 is CASSGGPTAGTQYF. The CDR3 bases are TGTGCCAGCAGCGGCGGGCCGACGGCTGGGACCCAGTACTTC.

The sample holds one count of this clone. This chain uses TRBV5-1 with TRBJ1-6, with unresolved D. The germline V and J ends were trimmed by 0 bases and 0 bases, with 10 bases remaining between them. The V gene's germline CDR1 is SGHRS and CDR2 YFSETQ. This CDR3 spans 17 amino acids. CDR3 region: CASSLEGRSSYNSPLHF. As DNA, the CDR3 is TGCGCCAGCAGCTTGGAGGGCAGGAGCTCCTATAATTCACCCCTCCACTTT.

The V gene is TRBV6-5, the J gene TRBJ1-6; D unclear. CDR1 and CDR2 (germline): MNHEY, SVGAGI. V lost 4 bases, J lost 3 bases, and 10 bases lay in between. The length of the CDR3 is 15 residues. The CDR3 nucleotides are TGTGCCAGCAGTTTACGGCCTTTCTATAATTCACCCCTCCACTTT. Translation: CASSLRPFYNSPLHF.

V is TRBV6-5 and J is TRBJ2-1; TRBD2 aligns across 9 bases. J lost 0 bases, V lost 6 bases, and 3 bases had no gene match. The CDR3 has 15 amino acids. From germline, CDR1 is MNHEY and CDR2 SVGAGI. CDR3 coding DNA: TGTGCCAGCAGCCTTAGCGGGGGCTCCTACAATGAGCAGTTCTTC. Translating gives CASSLSGGSYNEQFF.

The chain uses TRBV5-1 and TRBJ2-1; possible D gene TRBD1, 5 bases. CDR1 is SGHRS, CDR2 YFSETQ, per germline. CDR3 length: 13 amino acids. V lost 4 bases and J 7 bases, leaving 12 bases between the germline ends. CDR3: CASSGRDLNEQFF. The CDR3 region has the DNA TGCGCCAGCAGCGGCAGGGATTTGAATGAGCAGTTCTTC.

About this clone itself: In the same sample, other DNA sequences code for this CDR3. The J gene is TRBJ2-3, the V gene TRBV7-2; TRBD2 agrees at 9 bases. CDR3 length: 14 amino acids. Per germline, CDR1 SGHTA and CDR2 FQGNSA. V was clipped by 5 bases and J by 4 bases; unmatched bases: 4. CDR3 DNA sequence: TGTGCCAGCAGCCCGGGACTAGCTTCAGATACGCAGTATTTT. Translation gives CASSPGLASDTQYF. The complete variable domain, with remaining parts taken from reference TRBV7-2 and TRBJ2-3, reads GAGVSQSPSNKVTEKGKDVELRCDPISGHTALYWYRQSLGQGLEFLIYFQGNSAPDKSGLPSDRFSAERTGGSVSTLTIQRTQQEDSAVYLCASSPGLASDTQYFGPGTRLTVL.

Comments on this clone: Other DNA sequences of this sample code for an identical CDR3. This chain joins TRBV6-1 and TRBJ2-7, with a tentative D call TRBD1 (5 bases). Trimming removed 4 bases at V and 1 base at J, with 11 bases between. The CDR3 length is 14 residues. Germline V CDR1 and CDR2: MNHNS, SASEGT. CDR3 in DNA: TGTGCCAGCAGTGGGGGCAGGGCATCCTACGAGCAGTACTTC. It is translated as CASSGGRASYEQYF.

The gene calls are TRBV7-3 and TRBJ2-2; no reliable D call. The germline gives CDR1 SGHTA, CDR2 FQGTGA. The CDR3 is made up of 13 amino acids. Deletions cut 5 bases from V and 8 bases from J, with 12 bases between. The CDR3 reads CASSIRPEGELFF. CDR3 DNA: TGTGCCAGCAGCATCCGACCGGAAGGGGAGCTGTTTTTT.

The V and J genes are TRBV6-6 and TRBJ2-2; 9 bases are shared with TRBD1. Germline V gives CDR1 MNHNY, CDR2 SVGAGI (reference sequence). The CDR3 sequence is 16 residues long. With V trimmed by 5 bases and J by 5 bases, 9 bases remained unmatched. The CDR3 loop reads CASSGTGGVMTGELFF. The CDR3, as DNA: TGTGCCAGCAGTGGCACAGGGGGCGTAATGACCGGGGAGCTGTTTTTT.

Worth noting for this clone: The same CDR3 can be traced to other DNA sequences in this sample. The chain links TRBV5-1 to TRBJ1-2; D perhaps matches TRBD1 (5 bases). The CDR3 is 13 residues long. Germline CDR1 reads SGHRS; CDR2 reads YFSETQ. The germline V and J ends were trimmed by 5 bases and 2 bases, with 10 bases remaining between them. Here the CDR3 reads CASSPTANYGYTF. CDR3 bases: TGCGCCAGCAGTCCGACAGCGAACTATGGCTACACCTTC.